These T cell receptor beta chains were read from a single sample in a study of T cell changes during pregnancy in multiple sclerosis. TCRdb's copy holds only in-frame clones and misses some; the assay was immunoSEQ multiplex PCR. The data show 10,000 or so clones, about 83% seen once. Sequencing used CD8+ T cells from peripheral blood mononuclear cells, obtained in the third trimester of pregnancy. Receptors originate from a female donor in good health, enrolled as a control in a pregnancy study. Each CDR3 is given with its conserved first and last residue. Each record gives: clone size, V gene, D gene, J gene, CDR3 protein, CDR3 DNA. A D gene is named only where the DNA matches it firmly. Clone size is shown for a subset of rows, as once, few, many or a class of expanded clone.

-	TRBV6-6	TRBD2	TRBJ2-5	CASYDRTSGRQETQYF	TGTGCCAGCTATGATCGGACTAGCGGGCGCCAAGAGACCCAGTACTTC
few	TRBV6-1	-	TRBJ1-1	CASSTRGAEAFF	TGTGCCAGCAGCACCCGGGGGGCTGAAGCTTTCTTT
-	TRBV7-9	-	TRBJ2-7	CASSLVRQGIHEQYF	TGTGCCAGCAGCTTAGTAAGGCAGGGAATCCACGAGCAGTACTTC
once	TRBV2	TRBD1	TRBJ2-7	CASSPRQGASYEQYF	TGTGCCAGCAGTCCCCGACAGGGGGCATCCTACGAGCAGTACTTC
-	TRBV30	TRBD1	TRBJ1-5	CAWSVATGNQPQHF	TGTGCCTGGAGTGTAGCGACAGGGAATCAGCCCCAGCATTTT
-	TRBV19	TRBD2	TRBJ2-1	CASSIKGLAGGPGNEQFF	TGTGCCAGTAGTATAAAGGGACTAGCGGGGGGGCCCGGCAATGAGCAGTTCTTC
-	TRBV6-4	TRBD2	TRBJ2-2	CASSGTSTGELFF	TGTGCCAGCAGTGGGACTAGCACCGGGGAGCTGTTTTTT
-	TRBV27	-	TRBJ2-1	CATGWSSYNEQFF	TGTGCCACCGGGTGGAGCTCCTACAATGAGCAGTTCTTC
medium-sized	TRBV20-1	-	TRBJ2-7	CSARDNYEQYF	TGCAGTGCTAGAGATAACTACGAGCAGTACTTC
-	TRBV13	TRBD1	TRBJ1-1	CASSPGGLQANTEAFF	TGTGCCAGCAGCCCAGGGGGGTTGCAGGCCAACACTGAAGCTTTCTTT
-	TRBV2	-	TRBJ2-4	CASSERAGVGNIQYF	TGTGCCAGCAGTGAACGGGCAGGGGTGGGAAACATTCAGTACTTC
-	TRBV6-1	-	TRBJ1-6	CASSEAAGDNSPLHF	TGTGCCAGCAGTGAAGCGGCAGGGGATAATTCACCCCTCCACTTT
-	TRBV4-1	-	TRBJ2-7	CASSQDSSGGPKLEQYF	TGCGCCAGCAGCCAAGACAGTAGCGGAGGCCCGAAACTCGAGCAGTACTTC
-	TRBV10-3	-	TRBJ1-3	CAIRYLSENSGNTIYF	TGTGCCATCCGGTATTTGAGTGAGAACTCTGGAAACACCATATATTTT
few	TRBV16	TRBD1	TRBJ2-7	CASSQSFSGGADEQYF	TGTGCCAGCAGCCAATCGTTTTCAGGGGGCGCGGACGAGCAGTACTTC
-	TRBV6-1	TRBD2	TRBJ2-3	CASSESGMEADTQYF	TGTGCCAGCAGTGAAAGCGGGATGGAGGCAGATACGCAGTATTTT
-	TRBV28	TRBD2	TRBJ2-2	CASSLLAGGNTGELFF	TGTGCCAGCAGTTTACTCGCGGGGGGAAACACCGGGGAGCTGTTTTTT
-	TRBV2	-	TRBJ2-6	CASSVGRFAGANVLTF	TGTGCCAGCAGTGTGGGCAGGTTTGCTGGGGCCAACGTCCTGACTTTC
-	TRBV9	TRBD2	TRBJ2-5	CASSSSGTSETQYF	TGTGCCAGCAGCTCATCCGGGACTAGTGAGACCCAGTACTTC
-	TRBV6-4	-	TRBJ2-3	CASSALAESTDTQYF	TGTGCCAGCAGTGCGCTAGCTGAGAGCACAGATACGCAGTATTTT
few	TRBV7-8	-	TRBJ2-7	CASDSGFEQYF	TGTGCCAGCGACAGTGGGTTCGAGCAGTACTTC
-	TRBV7-9	TRBD2	TRBJ2-7	CASSPPGGRPFYEQYF	TGTGCCAGCAGCCCCCCGGGAGGGCGACCTTTCTACGAGCAGTACTTC
few	TRBV9	-	TRBJ1-5	CASSVGGNNQPQHF	TGTGCCAGCAGCGTAGGAGGGAACAATCAGCCCCAGCATTTT
-	TRBV7-3	TRBD2	TRBJ2-2	CASSLSEREANTGELFF	TGTGCCAGCAGCTTAAGCGAGCGGGAGGCCAACACCGGGGAGCTGTTTTTT
-	TRBV7-9	TRBD2	TRBJ2-5	CASSLTLLAEETQYF	TGTGCCAGCAGCTTGACCCTGCTAGCGGAAGAGACCCAGTACTTC
once	TRBV7-9	-	TRBJ2-7	CASSWALSYEQYF	TGTGCCAGCAGCTGGGCACTCTCCTACGAGCAGTACTTC
-	TRBV4-3	-	TRBJ1-2	CASSQEKGPRNYGYTF	TGCGCCAGCAGCCAAGAAAAGGGGCCGCGTAACTATGGCTACACCTTC
-	TRBV28	-	TRBJ2-2	CASSFQNTGELFF	TGTGCCAGCAGTTTTCAGAACACCGGGGAGCTGTTTTTT
-	TRBV7-9	-	TRBJ1-4	CASSLLRTVKPATNEKLFF	TGTGCCAGCAGCTTACTCCGGACAGTAAAACCTGCAACTAATGAAAAACTGTTTTTT
few	TRBV5-1	TRBD1	TRBJ2-1	CASSLATDRGNEQFF	TGCGCCAGCAGCTTGGCCACGGACAGGGGGAATGAGCAGTTCTTC
-	TRBV4-3	-	TRBJ1-3	CASSQDRGSGNTIYF	TGCGCCAGCAGCCAAGATCGGGGGTCTGGAAACACCATATATTTT
once	TRBV2	-	TRBJ1-2	CAKGGGYTF	TGTGCCAAAGGAGGGGGCTACACCTTC
once	TRBV7-2	TRBD2	TRBJ2-1	CASSPTSGGPSSYNEQFF	TGTGCCAGCAGCCCGACTAGCGGGGGGCCGAGCTCCTACAATGAGCAGTTCTTC
-	TRBV4-3	-	TRBJ1-1	CASSQDQLVNTEAFF	TGCGCCAGCAGCCAAGATCAGTTGGTGAACACTGAAGCTTTCTTT
-	TRBV9	-	TRBJ2-6	CASSAGDGANVLTF	TGTGCCAGCAGCGCGGGGGACGGGGCCAACGTCCTGACTTTC
-	TRBV9	-	TRBJ2-3	CASRSTDTQYF	TGTGCCAGTCGTAGCACAGATACGCAGTATTTT
-	TRBV4-1	TRBD2	TRBJ2-7	CASSPTRGLAYEQYF	TGCGCCAGCAGTCCGACTCGGGGACTAGCCTACGAGCAGTACTTC
-	TRBV7-9	-	TRBJ1-2	CASSAGPWTYTF	TGTGCCAGCAGCGCGGGCCCTTGGACCTACACCTTC
once	TRBV5-1	TRBD1	TRBJ2-7	CASSYGTGVYEQYF	TGCGCCAGCAGCTACGGGACAGGGGTTTACGAGCAGTACTTC
-	TRBV7-3	-	TRBJ2-7	CASSLNGAGSSYEQYF	TGTGCCAGCAGCTTAAACGGGGCGGGGTCGAGCTACGAGCAGTACTTC
-	TRBV5-4	-	TRBJ2-7	CASSEYATGIYEQYF	TGTGCCAGCAGCGAATATGCAACAGGGATTTACGAGCAGTACTTC
-	TRBV9	TRBD1	TRBJ1-1	CASSAGQENTEAFF	TGTGCCAGCAGCGCAGGACAGGAGAACACTGAAGCTTTCTTT
-	TRBV29-1	TRBD2	TRBJ2-7	CSVSLAGVYEQYF	TGCAGCGTGAGCCTAGCGGGGGTCTACGAGCAGTACTTC
once	TRBV6-5	-	TRBJ2-7	CASSYSQYSYEQYF	TGTGCCAGCAGTTACTCGCAGTACAGCTACGAGCAGTACTTC
-	TRBV7-9	TRBD2	TRBJ2-1	CASSPSGLSYNEQFF	TGTGCCAGCAGCCCTAGCGGGCTCTCCTACAATGAGCAGTTCTTC
-	TRBV7-9	-	TRBJ1-2	CASSKDRGYTF	TGTGCCAGCAGCAAAGACAGGGGCTACACCTTC
-	TRBV1	-	TRBJ2-7	CTSSPTSRVYEQYF	TGCACCAGCAGCCCGACTAGCCGGGTCTACGAGCAGTACTTC